Shown below are 20 T cell receptor beta chains from a single sample sequenced in a study of response to subunit inactivated influenza vaccine listed by TCRdb under 2018. In light of the paper, this sample's time point label describes: around 47 days after influenza vaccine administration. Library prep was done by RT-PCR. Sequencing relied on an Illumina HiSeq 2500. TCRdb took the public reads, trimmed them with fastp at Q25, ran MiXCR for clone calling and kept in-frame beta chains. Each entry is one CDR3 protein sequence, shown with its most common DNA and genes. The sample table contains roughly 160,000 distinct CDR3 sequences; only one count was recorded for about a tenth of them. Together, the top ten hold around 12% of the sample. This material consisted of non-naive T cells sorted from PBMCs, taken about 40 days after vaccination. Sample cell subset or site, as interpreted from the label and publication: memory T cell fraction. All receptors come from a man in his fifties or sixties who received an inactivated influenza vaccine. Donor details come from another sample of the same person, matched by shared clones.

This clonotype appeared many times. The gene calls are TRBV28 and TRBJ1-1; 11 bases fit TRBD1. Germline V gives CDR1 MDHEN, CDR2 SYDVKM. The CDR3 runs to 13 residues. Trimming at V came to 6 bases and at J to 3 bases, leaving 0 bases not matched to a gene. The CDR3 is CASRGQGDTEAFF. The CDR3 nucleotides read TGTGCCAGCAGGGGACAGGGGGACACTGAAGCTTTCTTT.

This clonotype was seen at least ten times. J is TRBJ2-3 and V is TRBV6-1; D is uncertain. This CDR3 has 16 amino acids. CDR1 and CDR2 from the germline V gene are MNHNS and SASEGT. With 2 bases removed from V and 0 bases from J, the gap between germline ends came to 12 bases. The CDR3 loop reads CASSEQTHSSTDTQYF. CDR3 in DNA: TGTGCCAGCAGTGAACAGACACATTCTAGCACAGATACGCAGTATTTT.

This clonotype was counted ten times or more. The rearrangement uses TRBV12-3 or TRBV12-4 and TRBJ2-1; TRBD1 agrees at 7 bases. The CDR3 sequence is 15 residues long. After removal of 2 bases from V and 8 bases from J, the junction contained 9 bases not matched to a gene. The CDR3 sequence is CASSLRQGAIDEQFF. Here the CDR3 DNA reads TGTGCCAGCAGTTTAAGACAGGGAGCTATCGATGAGCAGTTCTTC.

The CDR3 reads CASSLTWGRSTYGYTF. The CDR3 nucleotides are TGTGCCAGCAGCTTAACATGGGGGCGAAGTACCTATGGCTACACCTTC. The chain has TRBV7-9 and TRBJ1-2, with a tentative D call TRBD1 (6 bases). Germline loops: CDR1 SEHNR, CDR2 FQNEAQ (reference sequence). Trimming removed 2 bases at V and 4 bases at J, with 17 bases between. CDR3 size: 16 residues.

This clonotype was found a few times. This chain joins TRBV28 and TRBJ1-2, with a weak D call TRBD1 (5 bases). V lost 6 bases and J 4 bases, leaving 15 bases between the germline ends. CDR3 length: 14 residues. Germline lookup yields CDR1 MDHEN and CDR2 SYDVKM. CDR3 coding DNA: TGTGCCAGCAGCCCTACAGGACCTGTCTATGGCTACACCTTC. As protein: CASSPTGPVYGYTF.

This clonotype was seen a few times. V gene TRBV18 combines with J gene TRBJ2-7, with TRBD1 matching over 8 bases. CDR3 length equals 15 residues. V was clipped by 1 base and J by 3 bases; unmatched bases: 5. Germline loops: CDR1 KGHSH, CDR2 LQKENI. CDR3 nucleotides: TGTGCCAGCTCACCACGGACAGGACAGGGCTACGAGCAGTACTTC. It translates to CASSPRTGQGYEQYF.

This clonotype has at least ten counts. The gene calls are TRBV7-2 and TRBJ1-5, with TRBD1 matching over 7 bases. The CDR3 runs 15 residues. Germline values: CDR1 SGHTA, CDR2 FQGNSA. The junction had 4 bases not matched to a gene; V was cut back by 5 bases and J by 0 bases. As DNA, the CDR3 is TGTGCCAGCAGCCCGACAGGGTATAGCAATCAGCCCCAGCATTTT. This codes for CASSPTGYSNQPQHF. Full variable domain (outside the CDR3, taken from reference TRBV7-2 and TRBJ1-5): GAGVSQSPSNKVTEKGKDVELRCDPISGHTALYWYRQSLGQGLEFLIYFQGNSAPDKSGLPSDRFSAERTGGSVSTLTIQRTQQEDSAVYLCASSPTGYSNQPQHFGDGTRLSIL.

The rearrangement links TRBV3-1 to TRBJ1-2; no firm D call. CDR1 is LGHDT and CDR2 is YNNKEL in the germline V gene (reference sequence). V lost 1 base to trimming and J lost 4 bases, with 7 bases between them. The CDR3 extends over 13 amino acids. CDR3 region: CASSQVRSYGYTF. The CDR3 nucleotides are TGTGCCAGCAGCCAAGTCAGGAGCTATGGCTACACCTTC. Variable domain in full (rest from reference TRBV3-1 and TRBJ1-2): DTAVSQTPKYLVTQMGNDKSIKCEQNLGHDTMYWYKQDSKKFLKIMFSYNNKELIINETVPNRFSPKSPDKAHLNLHINSLELGDSAVYFCASSQVRSYGYTFGSGTRLTVV.

There are a few counts of this clonotype. V gene TRBV7-9 combines with J gene TRBJ1-2; D gene ambiguous. The CDR3 is 13 residues long. CDR1 is SEHNR and CDR2 is FQNEAQ in the germline V gene (reference sequence). V gave up 7 bases and J gave up 4 bases, with 13 bases separating them. CDR3: CASTAPGGYGYTF. The DNA for the CDR3 is TGTGCCAGCACCGCGCCCGGTGGCTATGGCTACACCTTC.

This clonotype was detected ten times or more. The rearrangement uses TRBV24-1 and TRBJ2-3; weak D call: TRBD2 (5 bases). The CDR3 is 14 residues long. V lost 4 bases to trimming and J lost 3 bases, with 10 bases between them. Germline V gene data show CDR1 as KGHDR and CDR2 as SFDVKD. CDR3 bases: TGTGCCACCAGTGACCCGGGAAGAACAGATACGCAGTATTTT. It encodes CATSDPGRTDTQYF.

This clonotype was recorded many times. One end of the junction fails to match germline, which may point to a read error. The chain is built from TRBV24-1 and TRBJ1-1, with D perhaps matching TRBD1 (5 bases). CDR1 is KGHDR, CDR2 SFDVKD, per germline. This CDR3 spans 12 amino acids. The CDR3 sequence is CATKGLNTEAFF. In DNA, the CDR3 is TGTGCAACCAAGGGGCTGAACACTGAAGCTTTCTTT.

In its sample, this clonotype was seen many times. The CDR3 DNA sequence: TGTGCCAGCAGCTTAGTCGGGACAGACACAGATACGCAGTATTTT. It translates to CASSLVGTDTDTQYF. The rearrangement uses TRBV7-9 and TRBJ2-3, with 7 bases aligning to TRBD1. Germline V gene sequence: CDR1 SEHNR, CDR2 FQNEAQ (reference sequence). Trimming removed 1 base from V and 2 bases from J; junction bases left unmatched: 3. The CDR3 spans 15 residues.

This clonotype was detected a few times. The chain couples TRBV28 to TRBJ1-1; no reliable D call. This CDR3 spans 12 amino acids. V gave up 2 bases and J gave up 5 bases, with 6 bases separating them. The germline V gene has CDR1 MDHEN and CDR2 SYDVKM. CDR3 sequence (DNA): TGTGCCAGCAGTTTACCGGGTACTGAAGCTTTCTTT. Encoded protein: CASSLPGTEAFF.

This clonotype came up a few times. V is TRBV6-1 and J is TRBJ2-5, with 13 positions matching TRBD2. This CDR3 is 16 amino acids long. CDR1 is MNHNS and CDR2 is SASEGT in the germline V gene. V trimming: 4 bases; J trimming: 5 bases; junction bases outside the gene matches: 7. CDR3 in DNA: TGTGCCAGCAGTGGACAGGGACTAGCGGGGAGGGAGACCCAGTACTTC. It is translated as CASSGQGLAGRETQYF.

There are many counts of this clonotype. This chain joins TRBV7-3 and TRBJ1-1, with D possibly matching TRBD1 (5 bases). Germline CDR1 reads SGHTA; CDR2 reads FQGTGA. Trimming cost V 2 bases and J 0 bases, with 7 bases left between them. This CDR3 spans 14 amino acids. The CDR3 bases are TGTGCCAGCAGCTTAGCAGGGATGAACACTGAAGCTTTCTTT. It specifies CASSLAGMNTEAFF.

In this sample, this clonotype turned up a few times. The chain joins TRBV14 to TRBJ2-5; tentatively, D is TRBD1 (6 bases). V was cut by 6 bases and J by 2 bases, with 19 bases left in between. The CDR3 is 16 amino acids. Germline V gene lookup returns CDR1 SGHDN and CDR2 FVKESK. Here the CDR3 DNA reads TGTGCCAGCAGTCACTACGTAGCCAGGGGTCAAGAGACCCAGTACTTC. It yields the protein CASSHYVARGQETQYF.

The genes are TRBV10-3 and TRBJ2-2, with D unclear. The length of the CDR3 is 16 residues. CDR1 is ENHRY and CDR2 is SYGVKD in the germline V gene. Trimming took 2 bases from V and 1 from J, leaving 11 bases between them. CDR3 sequence (DNA): TGTGCCATCAGTGAGGCGGCTATCATGAACACCGGGGAGCTGTTTTTT. This gives the protein CAISEAAIMNTGELFF.

This clonotype was observed a handful of times. The J gene is TRBJ2-2, the V gene TRBV29-1; 11 nucleotides align to TRBD1. Trimming cost V 4 bases and J 4 bases; bases outside gene matches: 2. The CDR3 covers 14 residues. Germline V CDR1 and CDR2: SQVTM, ANQGSEA. The CDR3 bases are TGCAGCGTTGCCGGGACAGGGGGCACCGGGGAGCTGTTTTTT. This translates into CSVAGTGGTGELFF.

This clonotype was observed a handful of times. The chain carries TRBV7-9 and TRBJ2-7; TRBD1 might be the D (6 bases). Germline lookup yields CDR1 SEHNR and CDR2 FQNEAQ (reference sequence). This CDR3 has 14 residues. V dropped 5 bases and J dropped 7 bases, with 18 bases sitting between them. The CDR3 DNA reads as TGTGCCAGCAGCAGGTGGACAAACCAGGGGGAGCAGTACTTC. Amino acids: CASSRWTNQGEQYF.

This clonotype came up a few times. V gene TRBV25-1 combines with J gene TRBJ1-2; no clear D gene. V lost 1 base to trimming and J lost 4 bases, with 7 bases between them. Germline assignment: CDR1 MGHDK and CDR2 SYGVNS. The CDR3 loop spans 13 amino acids. In DNA, the CDR3 is TGTGCCAGCAGTGAATTTAACCTCTATGGCTACACCTTC. Its translation: CASSEFNLYGYTF.